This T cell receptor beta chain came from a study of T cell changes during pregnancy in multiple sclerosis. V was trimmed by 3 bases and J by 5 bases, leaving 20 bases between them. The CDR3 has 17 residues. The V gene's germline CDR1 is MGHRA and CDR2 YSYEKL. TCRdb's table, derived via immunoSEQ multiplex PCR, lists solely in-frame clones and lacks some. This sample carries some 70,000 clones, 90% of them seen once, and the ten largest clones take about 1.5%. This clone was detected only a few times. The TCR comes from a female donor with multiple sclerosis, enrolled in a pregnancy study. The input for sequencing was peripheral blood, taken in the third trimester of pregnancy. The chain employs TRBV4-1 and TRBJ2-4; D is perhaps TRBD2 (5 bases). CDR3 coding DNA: TGCGCCAGCAGCCATCCCGCTCGGGGTAGGGTTCAAAACATTCAGTACTTC. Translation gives CASSHPARGRVQNIQYF.